Presented here are 13 T cell receptor beta chains from one specimen sequenced in a study of blood T cell repertoires in COVID-19. This table comes from immunoSEQ multiplex PCR, and its TCRdb copy is limited to in-frame clones, with some not included. The sample lists roughly 330,000 clones; 80% to 90% were seen once. The sequencing sample was made of PBMCs or T cells enriched from blood (not recorded which). Source of these receptors: a woman in her twenties or thirties who had recovered from COVID-19.

The chain joins TRBV5-4 to TRBJ1-4, with D possibly matching TRBD1 (5 bases). Germline loops: CDR1 SGHNT, CDR2 YYREEE (reference sequence). Trimming stripped 4 bases from V and 0 bases from J, with 7 bases between. The CDR3 runs to 14 residues. For the CDR3, the DNA is TGTGCCAGCAGCACAGGAACAACTAATGAAAAACTGTTTTTT. Amino acids: CASSTGTTNEKLFF. The full variable domain, with the rest looked up from reference TRBV5-4 and TRBJ1-4, is ETGVTQSPTHLIKTRGQQVTLRCSSQSGHNTVSWYQQALGQGPQFIFQYYREEENGRGNFPPRFSGLQFPNYSSELNVNALELDDSALYLCASSTGTTNEKLFFGSGTQLSVL.

CDR3 sequence: CSASGGLGQETQYF. The CDR3 DNA follows: TGCAGTGCTAGTGGGGGCCTAGGCCAAGAGACCCAGTACTTC. The chain couples TRBV20-1 to TRBJ2-5; D is perhaps TRBD1 (6 bases). Germline loops: CDR1 DFQATT, CDR2 SNEGSKA (reference sequence). The CDR3 runs 14 residues. Trimming left V 3 bases short and J 1 base short, with 12 bases between.

This sequence joins TRBV14 and TRBJ1-1, with D hard to call. V lost 4 bases and J lost 5, with 14 bases in between. Germline assignment: CDR1 SGHDN and CDR2 FVKESK. This CDR3 region has 14 residues. CDR3 sequence reads: CASSREGVWTEAFF. CDR3 bases: TGTGCCAGCAGCCGCGAGGGAGTCTGGACTGAAGCTTTCTTT.

This chain joins TRBV9 and TRBJ2-6; D might be TRBD2 (5 bases). Trimming pared 7 bases from V and 0 bases from J, leaving 14 bases between. This CDR3 contains 16 residues. Per the germline V gene, CDR1 is SGDLS and CDR2 is YYNGEE. The CDR3 here is CASERAASSGANVLTF. For the CDR3, the DNA is TGTGCCAGCGAACGAGCGGCGAGCTCTGGGGCCAACGTCCTGACTTTC.

The chain has TRBV28 and TRBJ1-5; 7 bases map to TRBD1. CDR3 length equals 16 residues. CDR1 and CDR2 from the germline V gene are MDHEN and SYDVKM. Trimming removed 5 bases from V and 3 bases from J; junction bases left unmatched: 10. Written as DNA, the CDR3 is TGTGCCAGCAGTGAAGTCCGGGACAGAGTCAATCAGCCCCAGCATTTT. Amino acid sequence: CASSEVRDRVNQPQHF.

This chain connects TRBV6-5 to TRBJ2-3; 10 nucleotides line up with TRBD2. The CDR3 extends over 15 amino acids. Germline lookup yields CDR1 MNHEY and CDR2 SVGAGI. The ends lost 2 bases at V and 6 bases at J; junction bases unmatched: 5. The DNA of the CDR3 is TGTGCCAGCAGTTACCTCGGGACTAGCGTTGATACGCAGTATTTT. It encodes CASSYLGTSVDTQYF.

The gene calls are TRBV18 and TRBJ2-7, with D maybe TRBD1 (6 bases). The CDR3 sequence is 18 residues long. Trimming removed 4 bases from V and 5 bases from J, with 27 bases in between. Looked up from germline, CDR1 is KGHSH and CDR2 is LQKENI. In DNA form, the CDR3 reads TGTGCCAGCTCACTGGTCTCAGGTGGGGGCGGCGATGGGAACGAGCAGTACTTC. Its translation: CASSLVSGGGGDGNEQYF. The full variable domain, with the rest looked up from reference TRBV18 and TRBJ2-7, is NAGVMQNPRHLVRRRGQEARLRCSPMKGHSHVYWYRQLPEEGLKFMVYLQKENIIDESGMPKERFSAEFPKEGPSILRIQQVVRGDSAAYFCASSLVSGGGGDGNEQYFGPGTRLTVT.

In DNA, the CDR3 is TGTGCCAGTAGTATCCAAAGGCGGAATGAGCAGTTCTTC. It translates to CASSIQRRNEQFF. The chain recombines TRBV19 with TRBJ2-1; D call uncertain. V was trimmed by 3 bases and J by 7 bases, leaving 10 bases between them. The CDR3 is 13 residues long. The germline V gene encodes CDR1 LNHDA and CDR2 SQIVND (reference sequence).

V usage is TRBV20-1 and J usage is TRBJ2-7; D may be TRBD1 (6 bases). In germline, CDR1 is DFQATT, CDR2 SNEGSKA (reference sequence). V lost 3 bases and J 6 bases, leaving 9 bases between the germline ends. The CDR3 spans 11 residues. The chain's CDR3 is CSASRGTEQYF. CDR3 nucleotide sequence: TGCAGTGCTAGTAGGGGGACCGAGCAGTACTTC.

The chain employs TRBV5-1 and TRBJ2-7, with TRBD1 matching over 7 bases. The CDR3 is made up of 13 amino acids. The V and J ends lost 4 bases and 3 bases, in that order; junction bases with no gene match: 4. Germline CDR1 and CDR2: SGHRS and YFSETQ. The CDR3 spells CASSPQGDYEQYF. CDR3 DNA sequence: TGCGCCAGCAGCCCCCAGGGGGACTACGAGCAGTACTTC. Combining the CDR3 with reference TRBV5-1 and TRBJ2-7 gives the whole variable domain KAGVTQTPRYLIKTRGQQVTLSCSPISGHRSVSWYQQTPGQGLQFLFEYFSETQRNKGNFPGRFSGRQFSNSRSEMNVSTLELGDSALYLCASSPQGDYEQYFGPGTRLTVT.

The V gene is TRBV5-6, the J gene TRBJ1-3; 7 nucleotides line up with TRBD1. This CDR3 comprises 14 residues. The germline gives CDR1 SGHDT, CDR2 YYEEEE. Unmatched junction bases numbered 4, after V lost 3 bases and J lost 4 bases. CDR3 sequence: CASSSGGFGNTIYF. The CDR3 bases are TGTGCCAGCAGCTCAGGGGGTTTCGGAAACACCATATATTTT.

Only one count was recorded for this clone. This CDR3 is CASSPTTGTYNEQFF. The CDR3, as DNA: TGTGCCAGCAGTCCTACGACAGGGACCTACAATGAGCAGTTCTTC. The chain combines TRBV27 with TRBJ2-1; the match to TRBD1 covers 7 bases. CDR1 and CDR2 from the germline V gene are MNHEY and SMNVEV (reference sequence). There are 15 residues in the CDR3. V lost 5 bases, J lost 2 bases, and 6 bases stayed unmatched.

The chain links TRBV12-3 or TRBV12-4 to TRBJ1-5, with unresolved D. V shed 3 bases and J shed 7 bases, with 7 bases lying between them. CDR3 length: 12 residues. The CDR3 is CASSFPRQPQHF. CDR3 in DNA: TGTGCCAGCAGTTTTCCGCGCCAGCCCCAGCATTTT.